The 28 T cell receptor beta chains given below trace back to one sample, sequenced in a study of T-cell memory formation after mild COVID-19. A single record per CDR3 protein comes from TCRdb applying MiXCR to the 5' RACE reads. The table includes under 150,000 distinct CDR3 sequences, 22% detected once. What was sequenced was PBMCs or a T cell subset sorted from them (not recorded which). All receptors derive from a man aged 18-30 years who had mild COVID-19 (a few samples of this study predate the infection). Cell type and time point are not known.

The CDR3 nucleotides are TGTGCCTGGAGTACAACAGGGGAAGGCAACACTGAAGCTTTCTTT. Translation: CAWSTTGEGNTEAFF. The chain joins TRBV30 to TRBJ1-1; TRBD1 aligns across 7 bases. The trim removed 2 bases at V and 2 bases at J, leaving 8 bases unmatched. The CDR3 is 15 residues long. The germline CDR1 and CDR2 sequences are GTSNPN and SVGIG (reference sequence).

The CDR3 is CASSVGGTSGNTIYF. The CDR3 bases are TGTGCCAGCAGCGTAGGGGGCACCTCTGGAAACACCATATATTTT. V is TRBV9 and J is TRBJ1-3, with TRBD1 as a possible D gene (5 bases). Trimming stripped 0 bases from V and 0 bases from J, with 7 bases between. The CDR3 extends over 15 amino acids. Germline V gene data show CDR1 as SGDLS and CDR2 as YYNGEE.

This clonotype turned up a few times. The V call is TRBV20-1, the J call TRBJ2-1; 7 bases fit TRBD2. The germline V gene has CDR1 DFQATT and CDR2 SNEGSKA (reference sequence). The CDR3 is 14 residues long. Losses at the gene ends were 6 bases for V and 0 bases for J; bases not matched to a gene: 5. This CDR3 reads CSALGLDSYNEQFF. Here the CDR3 DNA reads TGCAGTGCACTTGGACTAGACTCCTACAATGAGCAGTTCTTC.

The rearrangement joins TRBV7-7 to TRBJ2-5; 11 nucleotides agree with TRBD2. Germline loops: CDR1 SSHAT, CDR2 FNYEAQ (reference sequence). V gave up 5 bases and J gave up 5 bases; unmatched junction bases: 10. The CDR3 is made up of 16 amino acids. CDR3 sequence reads: CASSPTTSGVRETQYF. In nucleotides, the CDR3 is TGTGCCAGCAGCCCGACGACTAGCGGGGTGCGGGAGACCCAGTACTTC.

In this sample, this clonotype turned up many times. The chain is built from TRBV4-2 and TRBJ2-7, with unresolved D. V was clipped by 0 bases and J by 0 bases, with 9 bases between them. In germline, CDR1 is LGHNA, CDR2 YNFKEQ. This CDR3 spans 15 amino acids. CDR3 amino acids: CASSQDLDSSYEQYF. The CDR3 DNA is TGTGCCAGCAGCCAAGATTTAGATAGCTCCTACGAGCAGTACTTC.

The gene calls are TRBV29-1 and TRBJ1-2; D uncertain. Trimming removed 4 bases at V and 8 bases at J, with 5 bases between. Germline CDR1 is SQVTM and CDR2 is ANQGSEA. The CDR3 consists of 9 residues. The CDR3 loop reads CSVGSGYTF. DNA for the CDR3: TGCAGCGTTGGGTCCGGCTACACCTTC.

This chain joins TRBV29-1 and TRBJ2-3, with 7 bases fitting TRBD2. The germline V gene has CDR1 SQVTM and CDR2 ANQGSEA. The CDR3 runs to 13 residues. Losses at the gene ends were 7 bases for V and 5 bases for J; bases not matched to a gene: 9. CDR3 DNA sequence: TGCAGCGCCATCCCGGGGGGTGGAGATACGCAGTATTTT. This gives the protein CSAIPGGGDTQYF.

The sample holds a few counts of this clonotype. Germline is not matched at one junction end, which may reflect a read error. The chain links TRBV11-2 to TRBJ2-1, with D possibly being TRBD2 (5 bases). The CDR3 runs 13 residues. Per germline, CDR1 SGHAT and CDR2 FQNNGV. The DNA for the CDR3 is TGTGCCAGCAGCTCCGGGGTTTACACTGAGCAGTTCTTC. Amino acid sequence: CASSSGVYTEQFF.

This rearrangement joins TRBV5-5 to TRBJ1-5; 7 positions agree with TRBD1. The CDR3 has 16 residues. CDR1 is SGHKS and CDR2 is YYEKEE in the germline V gene (reference sequence). V dropped 0 bases and J dropped 2; count of bases not matched to a gene: 5. CDR3 in amino acids: CASSLAGGRGNQPQHF. Here the CDR3 DNA reads TGTGCCAGCAGCTTGGCAGGGGGGCGAGGCAATCAGCCCCAGCATTTT. The variable domain in full, with the rest retrieved from reference TRBV5-5 and TRBJ1-5, is DAGVTQSPTHLIKTRGQQVTLRCSPISGHKSVSWYQQVLGQGPQFIFQYYEKEERGRGNFPDRFSARQFPNYSSELNVNALLLGDSALYLCASSLAGGRGNQPQHFGDGTRLSIL.

This clonotype was seen a handful of times. This chain connects TRBV12-3 or TRBV12-4 to TRBJ2-1; D ambiguous. Trimming took off 6 bases at V and 0 bases at J, with 3 bases between the two ends. This CDR3 has 12 amino acids. The CDR3 region is CASRSSYNEQFF. CDR3 DNA: TGTGCCAGCAGGAGCTCCTACAATGAGCAGTTCTTC.

This clonotype has a handful of counts. The rearrangement links TRBV29-1 to TRBJ2-7; weak D call: TRBD1 (5 bases). Trimming shortened V by 6 bases and J by 3 bases, and 18 bases separated the two germline ends. Germline V gene data show CDR1 as SQVTM and CDR2 as ANQGSEA. The CDR3 consists of 14 residues. CDR3 amino acids: CSVHRRAAFYEQYV. DNA of the CDR3: TGCAGCGTCCATCGCAGGGCCGCGTTCTACGAGCAGTACGTC.

This clonotype appeared a few times. The chain couples TRBV6-5 to TRBJ2-7; D may correspond to TRBD1 or TRBD2 (6 bases each). CDR3 size: 15 residues. CDR1 is MNHEY and CDR2 is SVGAGI in the germline V gene. With 8 bases removed from V and 2 bases from J, the gap between germline ends came to 19 bases. The CDR3 coding sequence is TGTGCCAGCTCAAAGGAGGGACACCCTACCTACGAGCAGTACTTC. It specifies CASSKEGHPTYEQYF.

This clonotype was found many times. This chain uses TRBV20-1 with TRBJ2-7, with D unresolved. Germline loops: CDR1 DFQATT, CDR2 SNEGSKA (reference sequence). Trimming took 0 bases from V and 1 from J, leaving 7 bases between them. This CDR3 is built from 13 residues. Written as DNA, the CDR3 is TGCAGTGCTAGAGATCTAGGGTCCTACGAGCAGTACTTC. Its protein product is CSARDLGSYEQYF.

The sample holds a few counts of this clonotype. This rearrangement joins TRBV5-1 to TRBJ2-3; 9 positions agree with TRBD2. This CDR3 spans 15 amino acids. The J segment lost 6 bases and the V segment lost 3 bases, leaving 8 bases of the junction unmatched. The germline gives CDR1 SGHRS, CDR2 YFSETQ. The CDR3 region has the DNA TGCGCCAGCAGCTACGAGCGGGGGGCGAGGGATACGCAGTATTTT. Translation: CASSYERGARDTQYF.

A few counts support this clonotype. The chain employs TRBV7-9 and TRBJ1-1; D ambiguous. This CDR3 is 11 amino acids long. Trimming pared 0 bases from V and 11 bases from J, leaving 7 bases between. The germline gives CDR1 SEHNR, CDR2 FQNEAQ (reference sequence). The CDR3 region is CASSLARLAFF. For the CDR3, the DNA is TGTGCCAGCAGCTTAGCGCGATTGGCTTTCTTT.

This clonotype has a handful of counts. The chain joins TRBV27 to TRBJ2-7; possible D gene TRBD2, 5 bases. Trimming stripped 4 bases from V and 6 bases from J, with 13 bases between. CDR1 MNHEY and CDR2 SMNVEV come from the germline V gene (reference sequence). The CDR3 spans 13 residues. The CDR3 loop reads CASSWAAAGEQYF. Written as DNA, the CDR3 is TGTGCCAGCAGTTGGGCAGCGGCCGGCGAGCAGTACTTC.

In this sample, this clonotype turned up a few times. The chain combines TRBV11-2 with TRBJ2-2; weak D call: TRBD1 (6 bases). The CDR3 loop spans 16 amino acids. Germline CDR1 reads SGHAT; CDR2 reads FQNNGV. V dropped 5 bases and J dropped 9 bases, with 22 bases sitting between them. In nucleotides, the CDR3 is TGTGCCAGCAGCGTACTCTTGGACAGCAGGACCCGGGAGCTGTTTTTT. It encodes CASSVLLDSRTRELFF. The variable domain in full, completed from reference TRBV11-2 and TRBJ2-2, reads EAGVAQSPRYKIIEKRQSVAFWCNPISGHATLYWYQQILGQGPKLLIQFQNNGVVDDSQLPKDRFSAERLKGVDSTLKIQPAKLEDSAVYLCASSVLLDSRTRELFFGEGSRLTVL.

This clonotype has more than one count but fewer than ten. The chain has TRBV6-4 and TRBJ2-3; D remains ambiguous. The CDR3 runs to 14 residues. Per germline, CDR1 MRHNA and CDR2 SNTAGT. V lost 3 bases to trimming and J lost 0 bases, with 7 bases between them. The CDR3 is CASSELGSTDTQYF. CDR3 nucleotides: TGTGCCAGCAGTGAACTGGGGAGCACAGATACGCAGTATTTT.

This clonotype has just a few counts. V gene TRBV4-1 combines with J gene TRBJ2-3, with a weak D call TRBD1 (8 bases). In germline, CDR1 is MGHRA, CDR2 YSYEKL. The CDR3 length is 14 residues. V lost 6 bases and J 5 bases, leaving 15 bases between the germline ends. The CDR3 loop reads CASSTGGGIDTQYF. The CDR3 DNA is TGCGCCAGCAGTACAGGGGGGGGTATAGATACGCAGTATTTT.

This clonotype has ten or more counts. The V and J genes are TRBV10-3 and TRBJ1-4; D is unclear. The germline gives CDR1 ENHRY, CDR2 SYGVKD. V lost 6 bases and J 0 bases, leaving 11 bases between the germline ends. There are 15 residues in the CDR3. CDR3 amino acids: CAIRNEDATNEKLFF. CDR3 nucleotide sequence: TGTGCCATCAGAAACGAAGACGCAACTAATGAAAAACTGTTTTTT.

This clonotype was counted only a few times. This chain joins TRBV5-1 and TRBJ2-7; 7 bases are shared with TRBD1. The CDR3 has 14 residues. The J segment lost 7 bases and the V segment lost 4 bases, leaving 11 bases of the junction unmatched. The germline V gene has CDR1 SGHRS and CDR2 YFSETQ. CDR3 loop: CASSQWDSALEQYF. CDR3 nucleotide sequence: TGCGCCAGCAGCCAATGGGACAGCGCTCTAGAGCAGTACTTC.

This clonotype was observed a few times. The V gene is TRBV20-1, the J gene TRBJ2-7; D is ambiguous. The CDR3 consists of 14 residues. Germline V CDR1 and CDR2: DFQATT, SNEGSKA (reference sequence). V shed 0 bases and J shed 1 base, with 10 bases lying between them. CDR3 protein: CSARDSWDSYEQYF. The DNA for the CDR3 is TGCAGTGCTAGAGATTCGTGGGATTCCTACGAGCAGTACTTC.

The genes are TRBV5-1 and TRBJ1-5; the match to TRBD1 covers 8 bases. Germline V gene lookup returns CDR1 SGHRS and CDR2 YFSETQ. Losses at the gene ends were 8 bases for V and 6 bases for J; bases not matched to a gene: 13. The CDR3 runs to 15 residues. CDR3 protein: CASRSGTGYGQPQHF. In DNA, the CDR3 is TGCGCCAGTAGATCCGGGACAGGATACGGTCAGCCCCAGCATTTT.

This clonotype occurred a few times. In nucleotides, the CDR3 is TGCGCCAGCAGCTCCGGGACAAATAATTCACCCCTCCACTTT. This translates into CASSSGTNNSPLHF. V gene TRBV5-1 combines with J gene TRBJ1-6; D is possibly TRBD1 (6 bases). CDR3 length: 14 amino acids. The V end lost 3 bases, the J end lost 5 bases, and 9 bases lay between the germline ends. Germline CDR1 reads SGHRS; CDR2 reads YFSETQ.

This clonotype was seen more than once but under ten times. The V gene is TRBV5-1, the J gene TRBJ2-5, with TRBD2 identical over 9 bases. Germline assignment: CDR1 SGHRS and CDR2 YFSETQ. This CDR3 is built from 18 residues. The V gene end was trimmed by 0 bases and the J gene end by 3 bases; junction bases not matched to a gene: 12. The CDR3 sequence: CASSLAGAGGPGEETQYF. The CDR3 DNA sequence: TGCGCCAGCAGCTTGGCCGGCGCGGGGGGGCCCGGGGAAGAGACCCAGTACTTC.

This clonotype was detected only a few times. The chain combines TRBV28 with TRBJ2-7; 9 positions match TRBD1. Germline CDR1 and CDR2: MDHEN and SYDVKM. V shed 6 bases and J 5 bases; nucleotides not matched to a gene: 5. CDR3 size: 13 residues. CDR3 bases: TGTGCCAGCAGCTGGACAGGGGCCGACGAGCAGTACTTC. The encoded protein is CASSWTGADEQYF. The full variable domain, rest sourced from reference TRBV28 and TRBJ2-7, is DVKVTQSSRYLVKRTGEKVFLECVQDMDHENMFWYRQDPGLGLRLIYFSYDVKMKEKGDIPEGYSVSREKKERFSLILESASTNQTSMYLCASSWTGADEQYFGPGTRLTVT.

The chain combines TRBV7-2 with TRBJ2-1; 9 nucleotides agree with TRBD1. Germline CDR1 and CDR2: SGHTA and FQGNSA. This CDR3 spans 15 amino acids. V was pared by 4 bases and J by 3 bases, with 4 bases of the junction left unmatched. The CDR3 region has the DNA TGTGCCAGCAGCTACGGGACAGGGTACTACAATGAGCAGTTCTTC. This sequence encodes CASSYGTGYYNEQFF.

This clonotype has just one count. The chain uses TRBV3-1 and TRBJ2-5, with D perhaps matching TRBD2 (7 bases). This CDR3 has 15 residues. The germline V and J ends were trimmed by 7 bases and 3 bases, with 18 bases remaining between them. Germline V gene data show CDR1 as LGHDT and CDR2 as YNNKEL (reference sequence). The CDR3 here is CASTAARGGEETQYF. CDR3 bases: TGTGCCAGCACCGCTGCGAGGGGGGGGGAAGAGACCCAGTACTTC.